The rows below give T cell receptor beta chains drawn from one sample of a study of cytomegalovirus exposure and HLA in healthy donors. The table came from immunoSEQ multiplex PCR; TCRdb's copy has only in-frame clones and leaves some out. The table has approximately 160,000 clones, around 76% seen once. Sequencing input: PBMCs. The receptor set was obtained from a middle-aged woman in good health and CMV-seronegative. CDR3s include the opening cysteine and the closing phenylalanine or tryptophan. D genes are given only for firm matches. Not all rows give a size; the values are once, few, many and, for expanded clones, a class.

J gene | D gene | clone size | V gene | CDR3 DNA | CDR3 protein
TRBJ2-7 | TRBD2 | NA | TRBV7-8 | TGTGCCAGCAGCTCCACGGGAGGGCCGGGGGAGCAGTACTTC | CASSSTGGPGEQYF
TRBJ2-5 | TRBD1 | NA | TRBV5-1 | TGCGCCAGCAGCCTTTTAACAGGGGGTCAAGAGACCCAGTACTTC | CASSLLTGGQETQYF
TRBJ2-5 | NA | NA | TRBV11-2 | TGTGCCAGCAGCTTAGGCCTGGGAGGAGGCCAAGAGACCCAGTACTTC | CASSLGLGGGQETQYF
TRBJ1-5 | NA | NA | TRBV6-1 | TGTGCCAGCAGTGAACGGCCAGGCAGCAATCAGCCCCAGCATTTT | CASSERPGSNQPQHF
TRBJ2-7 | NA | NA | TRBV15 | TGTGCCACCAGCGGACAGAGTAGCCTGCAGTACTTC | CATSGQSSLQYF
TRBJ2-7 | TRBD2 | NA | TRBV29-1 | TGCAGCGTTCGCCGACTAGCGGGAGAGGGCGAGCAGTACTTC | CSVRRLAGEGEQYF
TRBJ2-7 | NA | NA | TRBV29-1 | TGCAGCGTGTCGCCAGGGGGGTCAAACGAGCAGTACTTC | CSVSPGGSNEQYF
TRBJ2-7 | TRBD2 | NA | TRBV27 | TGTGCCAGCAGTTTGGGTTCTAGCGGGAGAGTCGGTTACGAGCAGTACTTC | CASSLGSSGRVGYEQYF
TRBJ2-7 | TRBD2 | once | TRBV28 | TGTGCCAGCAGTTTCTGGACTAGCGGGATCCGTCACGAGCAGTACTTC | CASSFWTSGIRHEQYF
TRBJ2-7 | TRBD1 | NA | TRBV5-1 | TGCGCCAGCAGCCCCTCACCGGGACAGGGCTACGAGCAGTACTTC | CASSPSPGQGYEQYF
TRBJ2-1 | TRBD2 | NA | TRBV5-1 | TGCGCCAGCAGCTACCTGCTAGCGGGAGACCGCAATGAGCAGTTCTTC | CASSYLLAGDRNEQFF
TRBJ2-3 | NA | NA | TRBV10-3 | TGTGCCATCAGACCGACGGGTAGCACAGATACGCAGTATTTT | CAIRPTGSTDTQYF
TRBJ1-1 | TRBD1 | NA | TRBV30 | TGTGCCTGGACCAGGGGGCCGGGGACTGAAGCTTTCTTT | CAWTRGPGTEAFF
TRBJ2-3 | TRBD2 | NA | TRBV19 | TGTGCCATCGGGACTAGCGACAGCACAGATACGCAGTATTTT | CAIGTSDSTDTQYF
TRBJ2-5 | NA | once | TRBV10-2 | TGCGCCAGCAGTGAACTCCGACTAAGCAGGGAGACCCAGTACTTC | CASSELRLSRETQYF